This TCR beta chain emerged from a study of T cells after yellow fever vaccination. Overall study findings and caveats: Although the secondary response was weaker, it peaked faster, at day 5 versus 15. Reappearance after the booster was observed for most primary-vaccination clones (around 96% CD4, over 75% CD8).

The CDR3 loop spans 15 amino acids. Germline V gene lookup returns CDR1 LNHNV and CDR2 YYDKDF (reference sequence). Trimming removed 3 bases from V and 0 bases from J, with 12 bases in between. A remark on this clonotype: The antigen is not known.

TCRdb re-derived calls from the 5' RACE reads in MiXCR, one entry per CDR3 protein. The sample includes a few hundred thousand distinct CDR3 sequences, approximately 10% of them seen just once. Specimen: PBMCs, collected on the day of the first yellow fever vaccination. The V call is TRBV15, the J call TRBJ2-7; a possible D gene is TRBD2 (7 bases). The clonotype originates from a young man who received the YFV17D yellow fever vaccine. The CDR3 loop reads CATSRGGGPSYEQYF. The CDR3 nucleotides are TGTGCCACCAGCAGGGGAGGGGGTCCCTCCTACGAGCAGTACTTC.